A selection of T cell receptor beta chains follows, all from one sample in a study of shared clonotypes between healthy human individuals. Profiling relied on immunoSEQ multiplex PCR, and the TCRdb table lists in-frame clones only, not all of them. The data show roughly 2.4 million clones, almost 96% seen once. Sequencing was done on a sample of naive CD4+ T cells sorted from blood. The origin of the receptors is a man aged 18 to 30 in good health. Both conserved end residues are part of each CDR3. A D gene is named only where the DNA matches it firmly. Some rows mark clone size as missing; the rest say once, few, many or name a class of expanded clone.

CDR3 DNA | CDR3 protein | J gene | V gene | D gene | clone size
TGTGCCAGCAGCTTACCGGGGACAGCTAGTTATGGCTACACCTTC | CASSLPGTASYGYTF | TRBJ1-2 | TRBV7-9 | TRBD1 | once
TGTGCCAGCAGCCCGGCCCTGGGGACAGGCTATGGCTACACCTTC | CASSPALGTGYGYTF | TRBJ1-2 | TRBV5-6 | TRBD1 | NA
TGTGCCAGCTCGAATAGGGTGAGCTCCTACGAGCAGTACTTC | CASSNRVSSYEQYF | TRBJ2-7 | TRBV27 | NA | NA
TGTGCCATCAGTGAGTCGCGCAATGAGCAGTTCTTC | CAISESRNEQFF | TRBJ2-1 | TRBV10-3 | NA | NA
TGTGCCAGCAGCCTCAACACCGGGGAGCTGTTTTTT | CASSLNTGELFF | TRBJ2-2 | TRBV6-6 | NA | NA
TGTGCCAGCGCGAGACTAGCGCCCAGCACAGATACGCAGTATTTT | CASARLAPSTDTQYF | TRBJ2-3 | TRBV7-2 | TRBD2 | once
TGTGCCAGCAGCAAGGCGGGAGAGTTCGAGCAGTACTTC | CASSKAGEFEQYF | TRBJ2-7 | TRBV21-1 | NA | NA
TGTGCCAGCAGTGCGGTACAGGGGGCCGGGGAGCTGTTTTTT | CASSAVQGAGELFF | TRBJ2-2 | TRBV6-4 | TRBD1 | once
TGTGCCAGTAGTGCCGGGACAGGGGACTCACCCCTCCACTTT | CASSAGTGDSPLHF | TRBJ1-6 | TRBV19 | TRBD1 | NA
TGTGCCAGCAGCTTAGGCCCTGGAGGGAACTCCTACGAGCAGTACTTC | CASSLGPGGNSYEQYF | TRBJ2-7 | TRBV13 | NA | NA
TGCGCCAGCAGCCAAGATCGGCCGGAAAGCTCTGGAAACACCATATATTTT | CASSQDRPESSGNTIYF | TRBJ1-3 | TRBV4-3 | NA | NA
TGTGCCAGCAGTGGGACGGGGACGAACACCGGGGAGCTGTTTTTT | CASSGTGTNTGELFF | TRBJ2-2 | TRBV9 | NA | NA
TGTGCCAGCCGACTAGGGGGAAGCGGAAACACCATATATTTT | CASRLGGSGNTIYF | TRBJ1-3 | TRBV6-5 | NA | NA
TGTGCCAGCTCACCGGGCGGGAGCACCTACAATGAGCAGTTCTTC | CASSPGGSTYNEQFF | TRBJ2-1 | TRBV18 | TRBD2 | NA
TGCGCCAGCAGCACCCCGACAGGGGTATCGAACACTGAAGCTTTCTTT | CASSTPTGVSNTEAFF | TRBJ1-1 | TRBV5-1 | TRBD1 | NA
TGCGCCAGCAGCTCCGGACAGACTTATTCCTACGAGCAGTACTTC | CASSSGQTYSYEQYF | TRBJ2-7 | TRBV5-1 | NA | NA